Listed below are T cell receptor beta chains from one sample, sequenced in a study of blood T cells in healthy people across ages. In TCRdb, the 5' RACE reads were re-called with MiXCR into one record per CDR3 protein. The repertoire consists of 650,000 to 1,000,000 distinct CDR3 sequences, with about 37% occurring once and the leading ten covering roughly 13%. Sequencing was performed on blood. The source of these receptors is a man aged 18-30 years in good health. The CDR3 runs from the conserved cysteine through the conserved F or W. Fields, in order: V gene, D gene, J gene, clone size, CDR3 DNA, CDR3 protein. A D gene is named only where the DNA matches it firmly. Not all rows give a size; the values are once, few, many and, for expanded clones, a class.

v_gene: TRBV20-1; d_gene: -; j_gene: TRBJ2-6; abundance: -; CDR3nt: TGCAGTGCTCCCCTAGACGCGGCCAACGTCCTGACTTTC; CDR3aa: CSAPLDAANVLTF
v_gene: TRBV12-3/TRBV12-4; d_gene: -; j_gene: TRBJ2-1; abundance: once; CDR3nt: TGTGCCAGCAGCATTGGTGGGCGGGACAATGAGCAGTTCTTC; CDR3aa: CASSIGGRDNEQFF
v_gene: TRBV4-2; d_gene: -; j_gene: TRBJ2-5; abundance: -; CDR3nt: TGTGCCAGCAGCCAAGGAGAAGCAGAAGAGACCCAGTACTTC; CDR3aa: CASSQGEAEETQYF
v_gene: TRBV7-2; d_gene: -; j_gene: TRBJ2-5; abundance: -; CDR3nt: TGTGCCAGCAGCGCCCCGGCCTCTTTGGAGACCCAGTACTTC; CDR3aa: CASSAPASLETQYF
v_gene: TRBV6-5; d_gene: -; j_gene: TRBJ1-1; abundance: -; CDR3nt: TGTGCCAGCGTACCCGACGGGGGCCACACTGAAGCTTTCTTT; CDR3aa: CASVPDGGHTEAFF
v_gene: TRBV2; d_gene: -; j_gene: TRBJ2-5; abundance: -; CDR3nt: TGTGCCAGCAGTGAAAACAGGGCGGGGGAGACCCAGTACTTC; CDR3aa: CASSENRAGETQYF
v_gene: TRBV7-2; d_gene: TRBD2; j_gene: TRBJ2-1; abundance: -; CDR3nt: TGTGCCAGCAGCTCAACATGGTCCGGGAGGGAGACCCAGTTCTTC; CDR3aa: CASSSTWSGRETQFF
v_gene: TRBV12-3/TRBV12-4; d_gene: TRBD1; j_gene: TRBJ1-4; abundance: few; CDR3nt: TGTGCCAGCAGTTTTAAGGGGGCGGGTGAAAAACTGTTTTTT; CDR3aa: CASSFKGAGEKLFF
v_gene: TRBV7-9; d_gene: TRBD2; j_gene: TRBJ2-7; abundance: -; CDR3nt: TGTGCCAGCAGTCATACACTAGCGGGGGGGTCCGGCGAGCAGTACTTC; CDR3aa: CASSHTLAGGSGEQYF
v_gene: TRBV5-1; d_gene: -; j_gene: TRBJ2-1; abundance: -; CDR3nt: TGCGCCAGCAGCGTGGGAAGGGCCGGGAATGAGCAGTTCTTC; CDR3aa: CASSVGRAGNEQFF
v_gene: TRBV6-5; d_gene: TRBD1; j_gene: TRBJ2-7; abundance: -; CDR3nt: TGTGCCACCGCTGACAGGGGTGACAGCTCCTACGAGCAGTACTTC; CDR3aa: CATADRGDSSYEQYF
v_gene: TRBV12-3/TRBV12-4; d_gene: TRBD2; j_gene: TRBJ2-5; abundance: many; CDR3nt: TGTGCCAGCAGTCCGGGACTAGCGGCTCCAGAAGAGACCCAGTACTTC; CDR3aa: CASSPGLAAPEETQYF
v_gene: TRBV4-2; d_gene: -; j_gene: TRBJ2-2; abundance: -; CDR3nt: TGTGCCAGCAGCCAGCAGCCCGGGGAGCTGTTTTTT; CDR3aa: CASSQQPGELFF
v_gene: TRBV7-9; d_gene: -; j_gene: TRBJ2-1; abundance: many; CDR3nt: TGTGCCAGCAGTCACACCGGGCGAAACAATGAGCAGTTCTTC; CDR3aa: CASSHTGRNNEQFF
v_gene: TRBV7-2; d_gene: -; j_gene: TRBJ1-4; abundance: few; CDR3nt: TGTGCCAGCAGCCCGGGAGTATCGACGTCTAATGAAAAACTGTTTTTT; CDR3aa: CASSPGVSTSNEKLFF
v_gene: TRBV6-5; d_gene: TRBD1; j_gene: TRBJ2-5; abundance: many; CDR3nt: TGTGCCAGCAGCCAAACCACCGGGACAGGTTTAGAGACCCAGTACTTC; CDR3aa: CASSQTTGTGLETQYF
v_gene: TRBV15; d_gene: -; j_gene: TRBJ1-2; abundance: few; CDR3nt: TGTGCCACCAGCAGAGATGGTGGCTACACCTTC; CDR3aa: CATSRDGGYTF
v_gene: TRBV6-2/TRBV6-3; d_gene: -; j_gene: TRBJ2-2; abundance: few; CDR3nt: TGTGCCAGCAGTTACCCCCTGACAAAGAACACCGGGGAGCTGTTTTTT; CDR3aa: CASSYPLTKNTGELFF
v_gene: TRBV4-2; d_gene: -; j_gene: TRBJ1-1; abundance: -; CDR3nt: TGTGCCAGCAGCCAGGCGAGGGTATTATATACTGAAGCTTTCTTT; CDR3aa: CASSQARVLYTEAFF
v_gene: TRBV4-1; d_gene: TRBD1; j_gene: TRBJ1-4; abundance: -; CDR3nt: TGCGCCAGCAGCTCCCCAGGGGGACACAGAGGTGAAAAACTGTTTTTT; CDR3aa: CASSSPGGHRGEKLFF
v_gene: TRBV29-1; d_gene: -; j_gene: TRBJ2-1; abundance: -; CDR3nt: TGCAGCGTTCTCCGACAGTTAGGCCCTACAAATGAGCAGTTCTTC; CDR3aa: CSVLRQLGPTNEQFF
v_gene: TRBV3-1; d_gene: -; j_gene: TRBJ2-1; abundance: few; CDR3nt: TGTGCCAGCAATACTCATGGTGAGCAGTTCTTC; CDR3aa: CASNTHGEQFF
v_gene: TRBV20-1; d_gene: -; j_gene: TRBJ2-1; abundance: -; CDR3nt: TGCAGTGCTAGCGGGAGTGCCTACAATGAGCAGTTCTTC; CDR3aa: CSASGSAYNEQFF
v_gene: TRBV18; d_gene: -; j_gene: TRBJ1-6; abundance: -; CDR3nt: TGTGCCAACTCACCTAACTATAATTCACCCCTCCACTTT; CDR3aa: CANSPNYNSPLHF
v_gene: TRBV20-1; d_gene: -; j_gene: TRBJ2-1; abundance: few; CDR3nt: TGCAGCGGAGGGGGGGTCTCCTACAATGAGCAGTTCTTC; CDR3aa: CSGGGVSYNEQFF
v_gene: TRBV5-1; d_gene: -; j_gene: TRBJ2-1; abundance: few; CDR3nt: TGCGCCAGCCTTGGGCAGGGGTACGGGAATGAGCAGTTCTTC; CDR3aa: CASLGQGYGNEQFF
v_gene: TRBV20-1; d_gene: TRBD2; j_gene: TRBJ2-3; abundance: many; CDR3nt: TGCAGTGCTAGAATATTCGGACTAGCCCAAGATACGCAGTATTTT; CDR3aa: CSARIFGLAQDTQYF